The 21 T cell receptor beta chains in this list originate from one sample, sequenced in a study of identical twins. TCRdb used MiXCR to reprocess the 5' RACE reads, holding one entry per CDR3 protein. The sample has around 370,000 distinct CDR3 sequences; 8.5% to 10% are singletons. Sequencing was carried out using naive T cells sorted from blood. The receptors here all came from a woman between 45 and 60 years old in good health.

CDR3 DNA: TGTGCCAGCAGCCAAGATTTAGGACTAGAGAATGAGCAGTTCTTC. This encodes CASSQDLGLENEQFF. This chain joins TRBV3-1 and TRBJ2-1; the match to TRBD2 covers 7 bases. From germline, CDR1 is LGHDT and CDR2 YNNKEL (reference sequence). The V and J ends lost 0 bases and 7 bases, in that order; junction bases with no gene match: 6. The CDR3 is 15 residues long.

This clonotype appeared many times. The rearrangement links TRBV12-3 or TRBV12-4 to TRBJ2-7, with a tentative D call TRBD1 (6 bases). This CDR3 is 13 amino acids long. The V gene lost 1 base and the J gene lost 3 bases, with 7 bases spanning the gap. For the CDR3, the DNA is TGTGCCAGCAGTTTAGGGACAGTCTACGAGCAGTACTTC. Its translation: CASSLGTVYEQYF.

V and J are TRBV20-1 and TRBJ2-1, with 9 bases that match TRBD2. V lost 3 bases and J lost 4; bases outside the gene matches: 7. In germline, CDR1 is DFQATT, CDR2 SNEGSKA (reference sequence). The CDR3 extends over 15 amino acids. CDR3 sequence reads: CSASYTSGQYNEQFF. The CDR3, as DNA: TGCAGTGCTAGTTACACTAGCGGGCAATACAATGAGCAGTTCTTC.

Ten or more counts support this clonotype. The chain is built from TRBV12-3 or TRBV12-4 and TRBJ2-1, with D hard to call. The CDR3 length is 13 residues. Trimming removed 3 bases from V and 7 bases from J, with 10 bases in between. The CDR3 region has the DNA TGTGCCAGCAGTTTGGTCTTGAGGAATGAGCAGTTCTTC. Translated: CASSLVLRNEQFF.

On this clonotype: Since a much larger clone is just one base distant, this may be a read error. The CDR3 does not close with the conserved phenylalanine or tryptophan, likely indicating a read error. The CDR3 sequence is CSVLPSNTEAFS. The CDR3 DNA reads TGCAGCGTTCTTCCTTCGAACACTGAAGCTTTCTCT. V gene TRBV29-1 combines with J gene TRBJ1-1; no firm D call. CDR1 and CDR2 (germline): SQVTM, ANQGSEA. V was trimmed by 5 bases and J by 1 base, leaving 8 bases between them. CDR3 size: 12 residues.

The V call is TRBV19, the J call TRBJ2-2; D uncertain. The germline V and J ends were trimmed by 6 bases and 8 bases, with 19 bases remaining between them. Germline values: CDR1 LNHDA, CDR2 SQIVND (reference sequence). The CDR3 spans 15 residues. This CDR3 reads CASSPDYTGLGELFF. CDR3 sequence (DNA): TGTGCCAGTAGCCCCGATTACACTGGTTTAGGGGAGCTGTTTTTT. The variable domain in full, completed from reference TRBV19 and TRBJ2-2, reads DGGITQSPKYLFRKEGQNVTLSCEQNLNHDAMYWYRQDPGQGLRLIYYSQIVNDFQKGDIAEGYSVSREKKESFPLTVTSAQKNPTAFYLCASSPDYTGLGELFFGEGSRLTVL.

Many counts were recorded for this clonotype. CDR3 nucleotide sequence: TGTGCCAGCTCACCCATCGTAATGCGGGATGAGCAGTTCTTC. Protein: CASSPIVMRDEQFF. The V gene is TRBV18, the J gene TRBJ2-1; tentatively, D is TRBD2 (5 bases). The CDR3 is 14 residues long. In germline, CDR1 is KGHSH, CDR2 LQKENI. The V gene lost 3 bases and the J gene lost 8 bases, with 14 bases spanning the gap.

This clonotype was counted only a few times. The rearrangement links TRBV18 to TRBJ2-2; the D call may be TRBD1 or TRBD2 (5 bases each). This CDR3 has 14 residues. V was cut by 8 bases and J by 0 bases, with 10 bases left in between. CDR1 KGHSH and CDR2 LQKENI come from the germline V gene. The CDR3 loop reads CASPGAANTGELFF. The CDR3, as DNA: TGTGCCAGCCCCGGGGCGGCGAACACCGGGGAGCTGTTTTTT.

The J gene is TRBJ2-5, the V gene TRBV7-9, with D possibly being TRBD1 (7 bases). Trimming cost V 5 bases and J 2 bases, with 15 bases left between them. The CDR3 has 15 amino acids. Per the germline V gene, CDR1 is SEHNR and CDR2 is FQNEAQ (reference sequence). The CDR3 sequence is CASSGWRDRQETQYF. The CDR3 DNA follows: TGTGCCAGCAGCGGCTGGCGGGACAGACAAGAGACCCAGTACTTC. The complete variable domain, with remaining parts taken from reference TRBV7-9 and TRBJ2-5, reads DTGVSQNPRHKITKRGQNVTFRCDPISEHNRLYWYRQTLGQGPEFLTYFQNEAQLEKSRLLSDRFSAERPKGSFSTLEIQRTEQGDSAMYLCASSGWRDRQETQYFGPGTRLLVL.

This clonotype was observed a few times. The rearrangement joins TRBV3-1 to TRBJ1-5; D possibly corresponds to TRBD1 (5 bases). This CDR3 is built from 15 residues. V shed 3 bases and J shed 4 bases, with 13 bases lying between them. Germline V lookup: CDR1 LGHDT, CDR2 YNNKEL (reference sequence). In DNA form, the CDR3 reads TGTGCCAGCAGCCAGGGGACGGCCGGGAATCAGCCCCAGCATTTT. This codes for CASSQGTAGNQPQHF.

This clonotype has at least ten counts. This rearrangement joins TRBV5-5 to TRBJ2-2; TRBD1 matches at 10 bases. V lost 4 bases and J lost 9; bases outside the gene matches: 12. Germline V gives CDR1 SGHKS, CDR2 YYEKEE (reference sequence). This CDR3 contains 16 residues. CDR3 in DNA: TGTGCCAGCAGCCCCCGGGAGGGACAGGGGATTAGGGAGCTGTTTTTT. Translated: CASSPREGQGIRELFF.

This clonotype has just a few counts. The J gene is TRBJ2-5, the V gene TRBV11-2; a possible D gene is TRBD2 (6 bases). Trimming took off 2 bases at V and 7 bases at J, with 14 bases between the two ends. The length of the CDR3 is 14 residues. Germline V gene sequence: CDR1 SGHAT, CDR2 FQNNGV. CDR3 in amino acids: CASSLTGSMGTQYF. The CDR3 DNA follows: TGTGCCAGCAGCTTAACCGGGAGTATGGGGACCCAGTACTTC.

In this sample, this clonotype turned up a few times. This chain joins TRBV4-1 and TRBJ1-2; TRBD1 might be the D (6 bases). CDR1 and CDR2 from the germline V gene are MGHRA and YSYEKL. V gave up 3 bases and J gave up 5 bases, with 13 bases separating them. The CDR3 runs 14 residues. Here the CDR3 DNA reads TGCGCCAGCAGCCAGCCGACAGGAACTTATGGCTACACCTTC. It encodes CASSQPTGTYGYTF.

The CDR3 DNA sequence: TGCGCCAGCGGGGGGAAAGGAAATGAGCAGTTCTTC. This sequence encodes CASGGKGNEQFF. The chain combines TRBV5-1 with TRBJ2-1, with D perhaps TRBD2 (6 bases). V shed 7 bases and J shed 7 bases, with 12 bases lying between them. CDR3 size: 12 residues. Germline CDR1 is SGHRS and CDR2 is YFSETQ.

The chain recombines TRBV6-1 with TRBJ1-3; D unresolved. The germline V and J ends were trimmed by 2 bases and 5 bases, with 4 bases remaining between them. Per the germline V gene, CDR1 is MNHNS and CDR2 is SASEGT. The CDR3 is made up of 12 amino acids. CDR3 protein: CASSERRNTIYF. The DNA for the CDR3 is TGTGCCAGCAGTGAACGCAGAAACACCATATATTTT.

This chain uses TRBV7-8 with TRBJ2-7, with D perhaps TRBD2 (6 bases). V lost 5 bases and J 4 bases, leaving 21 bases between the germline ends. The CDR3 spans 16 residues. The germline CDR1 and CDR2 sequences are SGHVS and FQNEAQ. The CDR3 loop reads CASSIKQFGGGYEQYV. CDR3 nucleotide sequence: TGTGCCAGCAGCATAAAGCAGTTTGGGGGAGGTTACGAGCAGTACGTC.

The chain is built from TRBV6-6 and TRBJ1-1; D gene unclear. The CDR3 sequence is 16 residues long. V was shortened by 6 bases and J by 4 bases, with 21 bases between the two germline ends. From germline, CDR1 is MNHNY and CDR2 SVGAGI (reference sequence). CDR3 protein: CASSLRTRVLGTEAFF. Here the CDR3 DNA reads TGTGCCAGCAGCCTCCGGACTAGGGTGTTGGGCACTGAAGCTTTCTTT.

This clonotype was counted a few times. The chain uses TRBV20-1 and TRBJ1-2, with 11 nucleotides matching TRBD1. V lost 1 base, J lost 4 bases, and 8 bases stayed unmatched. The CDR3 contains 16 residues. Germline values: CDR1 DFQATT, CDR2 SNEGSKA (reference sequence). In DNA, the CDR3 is TGCAGTGCTAGAGTCCTCTGGACAGGGGGCCTCTATGGCTACACCTTC. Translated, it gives CSARVLWTGGLYGYTF.

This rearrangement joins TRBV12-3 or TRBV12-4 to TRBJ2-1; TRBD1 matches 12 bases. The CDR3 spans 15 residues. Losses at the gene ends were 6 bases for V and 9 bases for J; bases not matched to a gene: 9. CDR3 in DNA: TGTGCCAGCAGCTCCGGGACAGGGGGCCTTAGTGAGCAGTTCTTC. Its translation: CASSSGTGGLSEQFF.

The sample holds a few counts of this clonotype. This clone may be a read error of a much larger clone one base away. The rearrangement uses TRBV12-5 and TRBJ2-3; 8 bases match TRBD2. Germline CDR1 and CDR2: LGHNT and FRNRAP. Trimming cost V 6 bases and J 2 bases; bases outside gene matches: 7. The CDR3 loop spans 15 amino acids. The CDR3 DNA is TGTGCTAGTGGAAGGAGCGGGAGCGTCACAGATACGCAGTATTTT. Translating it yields CASGRSGSVTDTQYF.

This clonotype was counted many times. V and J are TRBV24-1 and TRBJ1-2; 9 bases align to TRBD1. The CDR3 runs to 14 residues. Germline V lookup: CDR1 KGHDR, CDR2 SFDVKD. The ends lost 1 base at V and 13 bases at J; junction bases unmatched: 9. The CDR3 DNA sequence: TGTGCCACCAGTGATTTCAACAGGGGGCATGTTCTCACCTTC. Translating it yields CATSDFNRGHVLTF.